The 8 T cell receptor beta chains given below trace back to one sample, sequenced in a study of PD-L1 blockade in urothelial cancer. The repertoire was sequenced with immunoSEQ multiplex PCR; TCRdb's copy has only in-frame clones and lacks some. The table includes about 88,000 clones, 70% to 90% detected once. Time point defined: pretreatment peripheral blood. The sequences come from PBMCs, collected around atezolizumab (anti-PD-L1) treatment. These TCRs come from a woman of 80 years or more with urothelial cancer.

The chain recombines TRBV6-5 with TRBJ1-4, with D possibly being TRBD1 (5 bases). Germline CDR1 reads MNHEY; CDR2 reads SVGAGI. The CDR3 contains 13 residues. Trimming removed 6 bases from V and 5 bases from J, with 10 bases in between. The DNA of the CDR3 is TGTGCCAGCAGCGACAGAAGGAATGAAAAACTGTTTTTT. This gives the protein CASSDRRNEKLFF.

The J gene is TRBJ2-7, the V gene TRBV7-2; TRBD1 aligns across 8 bases. The junction had 10 bases not matched to a gene; V was cut back by 1 base and J by 2 bases. This CDR3 is built from 17 residues. In germline, CDR1 is SGHTA, CDR2 FQGNSA. CDR3 nucleotide sequence: TGTGCCAGCAGCTTAGGATATCAGGGGGCTTCAACCTACGAGCAGTACTTC. Its translation: CASSLGYQGASTYEQYF.

The gene calls are TRBV9 and TRBJ2-1; tentatively, D is TRBD2 (6 bases). The germline V and J ends were trimmed by 4 bases and 8 bases, with 19 bases remaining between them. The CDR3 loop spans 15 amino acids. CDR1 is SGDLS, CDR2 YYNGEE, per germline. The CDR3 sequence is CASSFLGGANDEQFF. In DNA form, the CDR3 reads TGTGCCAGCAGCTTTCTGGGGGGTGCGAACGATGAGCAGTTCTTC.

This chain joins TRBV6-6 and TRBJ2-2; D is unresolved. Germline V gene sequence: CDR1 MNHNY, CDR2 SVGAGI (reference sequence). V lost 5 bases and J 1 base, leaving 14 bases between the germline ends. The CDR3 loop spans 16 amino acids. CDR3 protein: CASSLSSSKNTGELFF. The CDR3, as DNA: TGTGCCAGCAGTCTCTCTTCCAGTAAGAACACCGGGGAGCTGTTTTTT.

This clone was detected only once. The chain uses TRBV19 and TRBJ2-1; perhaps TRBD2 as D (5 bases). The CDR3 runs to 14 residues. Between the trimmed V and J ends, which lost 11 bases and 10 bases, there was a span of 24 bases. CDR1 and CDR2 (germline): LNHDA, SQIVND (reference sequence). The CDR3 coding sequence is TGTGCCGTTAACGAGGGTTACCTAGTAATGGAGCAGTTCTTC. Its translation is CAVNEGYLVMEQFF.

The chain is built from TRBV5-1 and TRBJ1-1, with D perhaps matching TRBD1 (6 bases). CDR1 is SGHRS and CDR2 is YFSETQ in the germline V gene. The V gene lost 4 bases and the J gene lost 4 bases, with 17 bases spanning the gap. There are 15 residues in the CDR3. The CDR3 DNA reads TGCGCCAGCAGCCCTGGGGGGGGCGCCGGCACTGAAGCTTTCTTT. This codes for CASSPGGGAGTEAFF.

The J gene is TRBJ1-1, the V gene TRBV11-1; D call uncertain. V lost 4 bases and J 0 bases, leaving 12 bases between the germline ends. Per germline, CDR1 SGHAT and CDR2 FQDESV (reference sequence). This CDR3 is built from 15 residues. The CDR3 is CASSSRESLNTEAFF. In DNA form, the CDR3 reads TGTGCCAGCAGCTCCCGGGAAAGCCTGAACACTGAAGCTTTCTTT.

This sequence joins TRBV18 and TRBJ1-5, with a tentative D call TRBD1 (6 bases). Germline V lookup: CDR1 KGHSH, CDR2 LQKENI. Trimming removed 6 bases at V and 1 base at J, with 13 bases between. This CDR3 has 15 amino acids. The CDR3 here is CASSSTGLSNQPQHF. As DNA, the CDR3 is TGTGCCAGCTCTTCTACAGGGTTAAGCAATCAGCCCCAGCATTTT.